The clone carrying this T cell receptor beta chain was counted a single time. This entry comes from a study of blood T cell repertoires in COVID-19. The overall study: Spain, Italy and the United States supplied samples that represented acute and convalescent COVID-19. Sources were T cells, B-cell-depleted T cells, or PBMCs; the material itself was cDNA or gDNA.

Original processing notes: Estimation of nucleated cell counts was performed using reference gene primer amplification. Profiled with immunoSEQ multiplex PCR; TCRdb holds only in-frame clones, not every one. V and J calls and clone size come straight from that table; D and trimming were deduced from the DNA. Altogether 150,000 to 200,000 clones are present, approximately 92% being singletons, with the ten largest covering around 0.53%. There are 15 residues in the CDR3. The germline CDR1 and CDR2 sequences are SGHRS and YFSETQ. V was pared by 0 bases and J by 0 bases, with 8 bases between. This receptor was identified in a man aged 50-60 years with acute or convalescent COVID-19. This chain links TRBV5-1 with TRBJ2-3; D gene uncertain. Sequenced sample: peripheral blood. CDR3: CASSLVSSSTDTQYF. CDR3 in DNA: TGCGCCAGCAGCTTGGTTAGTAGCAGCACAGATACGCAGTATTTT.